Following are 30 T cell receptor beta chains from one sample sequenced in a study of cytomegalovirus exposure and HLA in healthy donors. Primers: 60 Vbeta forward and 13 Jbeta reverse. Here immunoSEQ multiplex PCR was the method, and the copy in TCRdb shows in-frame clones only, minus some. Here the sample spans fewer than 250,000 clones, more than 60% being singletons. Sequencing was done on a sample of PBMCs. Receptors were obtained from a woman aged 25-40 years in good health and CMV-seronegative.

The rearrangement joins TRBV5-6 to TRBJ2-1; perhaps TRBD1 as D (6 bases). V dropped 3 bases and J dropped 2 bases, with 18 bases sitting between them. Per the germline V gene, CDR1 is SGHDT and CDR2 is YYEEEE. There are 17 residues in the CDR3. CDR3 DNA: TGTGCCAGCAGCTCCCCCTGGGGGCTAGGGCCCTACAATGAGCAGTTCTTC. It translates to CASSSPWGLGPYNEQFF.

The CDR3 here is CASRQGIVNTEAFF. The CDR3 region has the DNA TGTGCCAGCAGACAGGGGATTGTAAACACTGAAGCTTTCTTT. The chain joins TRBV6-1 to TRBJ1-1; 7 positions match TRBD1. The CDR3 extends over 14 amino acids. CDR1 is MNHNS, CDR2 SASEGT, per germline. With V trimmed by 6 bases and J by 2 bases, 6 bases remained unmatched.

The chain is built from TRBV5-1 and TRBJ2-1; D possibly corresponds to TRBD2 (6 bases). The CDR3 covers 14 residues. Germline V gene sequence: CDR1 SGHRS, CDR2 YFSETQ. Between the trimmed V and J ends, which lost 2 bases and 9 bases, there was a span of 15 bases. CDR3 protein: CASSFGSPPTEQFF. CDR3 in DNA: TGCGCCAGCAGCTTCGGGAGTCCCCCCACTGAGCAGTTCTTC.

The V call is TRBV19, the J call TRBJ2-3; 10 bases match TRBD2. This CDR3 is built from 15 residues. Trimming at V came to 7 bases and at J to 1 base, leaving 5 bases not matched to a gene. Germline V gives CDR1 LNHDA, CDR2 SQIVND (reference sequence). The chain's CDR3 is CASKERGGGTDTQYF. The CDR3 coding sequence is TGTGCCAGTAAGGAGCGGGGGGGCGGCACAGATACGCAGTATTTT.

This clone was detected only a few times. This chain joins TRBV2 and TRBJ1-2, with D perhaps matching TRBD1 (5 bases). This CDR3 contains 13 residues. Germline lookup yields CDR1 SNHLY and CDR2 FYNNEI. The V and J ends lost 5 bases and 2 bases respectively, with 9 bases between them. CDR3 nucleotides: TGTGCCAGCAGTAAAGACAGCAACTATGGCTACACCTTC. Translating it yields CASSKDSNYGYTF.

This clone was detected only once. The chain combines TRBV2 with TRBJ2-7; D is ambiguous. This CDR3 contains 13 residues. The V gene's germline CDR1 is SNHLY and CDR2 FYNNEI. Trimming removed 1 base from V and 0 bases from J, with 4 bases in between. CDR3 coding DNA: TGTGCCAGCAGTGAAGGACTCTCCTACGAGCAGTACTTC. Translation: CASSEGLSYEQYF.

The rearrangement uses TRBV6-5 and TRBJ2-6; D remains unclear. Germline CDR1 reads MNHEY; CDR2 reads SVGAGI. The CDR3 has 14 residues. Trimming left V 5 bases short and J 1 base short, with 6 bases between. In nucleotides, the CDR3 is TGTGCCAGCAGTCCCATGTCTGGGGCCAACGTCCTGACTTTC. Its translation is CASSPMSGANVLTF.

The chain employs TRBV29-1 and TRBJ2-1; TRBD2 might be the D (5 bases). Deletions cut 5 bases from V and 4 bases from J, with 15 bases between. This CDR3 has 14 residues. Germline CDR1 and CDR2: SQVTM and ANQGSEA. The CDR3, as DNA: TGCAGCGTTAGCTTCAGCGGCCTGTACAATGAGCAGTTCTTC. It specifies CSVSFSGLYNEQFF.

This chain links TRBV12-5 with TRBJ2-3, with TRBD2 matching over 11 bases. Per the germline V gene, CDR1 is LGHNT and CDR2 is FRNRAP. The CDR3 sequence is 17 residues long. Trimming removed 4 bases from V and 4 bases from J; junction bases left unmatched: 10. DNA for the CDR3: TGTGCTAGTGGTTCCATGGACCTAGCGGGGGGCCCAGATACGCAGTATTTT. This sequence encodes CASGSMDLAGGPDTQYF.

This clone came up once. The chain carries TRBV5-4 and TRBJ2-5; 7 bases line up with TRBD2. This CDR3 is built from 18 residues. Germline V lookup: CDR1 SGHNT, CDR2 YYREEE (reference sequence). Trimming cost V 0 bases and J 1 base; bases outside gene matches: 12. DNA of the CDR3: TGTGCCAGCAGCTTGGCCCCCGGGGTAGCGGGTGCCCAAGAGACCCAGTACTTC. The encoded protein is CASSLAPGVAGAQETQYF.

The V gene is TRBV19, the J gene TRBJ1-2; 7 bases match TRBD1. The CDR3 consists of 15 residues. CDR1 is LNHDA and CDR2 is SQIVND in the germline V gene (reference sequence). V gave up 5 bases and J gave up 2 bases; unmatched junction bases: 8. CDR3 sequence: CASSGPGDSNYGYTF. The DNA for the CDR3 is TGTGCCAGTAGTGGCCCCGGGGACAGCAACTATGGCTACACCTTC.

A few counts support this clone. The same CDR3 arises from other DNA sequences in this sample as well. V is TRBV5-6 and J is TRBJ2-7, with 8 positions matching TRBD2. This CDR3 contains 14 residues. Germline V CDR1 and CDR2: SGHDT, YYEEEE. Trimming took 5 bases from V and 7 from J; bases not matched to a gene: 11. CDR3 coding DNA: TGTGCCAGCAGATTGCTGCGGGGGGCGAGGGAGCAGTACTTC. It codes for CASRLLRGAREQYF.

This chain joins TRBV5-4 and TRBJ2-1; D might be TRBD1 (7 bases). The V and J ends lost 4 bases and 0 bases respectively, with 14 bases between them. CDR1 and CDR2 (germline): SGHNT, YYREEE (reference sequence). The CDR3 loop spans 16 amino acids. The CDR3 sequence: CASSGRQGGSYNEQFF. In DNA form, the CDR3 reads TGTGCCAGCAGCGGTCGACAGGGAGGCTCCTACAATGAGCAGTTCTTC. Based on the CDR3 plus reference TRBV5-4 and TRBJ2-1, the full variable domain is ETGVTQSPTHLIKTRGQQVTLRCSSQSGHNTVSWYQQALGQGPQFIFQYYREEENGRGNFPPRFSGLQFPNYSSELNVNALELDDSALYLCASSGRQGGSYNEQFFGPGTRLTVL.

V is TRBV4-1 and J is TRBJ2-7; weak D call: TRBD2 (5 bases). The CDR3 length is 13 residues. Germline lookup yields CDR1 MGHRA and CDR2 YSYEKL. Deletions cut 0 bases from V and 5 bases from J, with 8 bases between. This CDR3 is CASSQDRGNEQYF. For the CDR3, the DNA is TGCGCCAGCAGCCAAGATCGAGGGAACGAGCAGTACTTC.

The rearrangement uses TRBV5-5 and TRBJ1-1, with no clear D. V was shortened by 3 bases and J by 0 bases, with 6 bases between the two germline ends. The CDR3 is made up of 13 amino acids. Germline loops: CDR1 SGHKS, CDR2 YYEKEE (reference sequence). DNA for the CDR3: TGTGCCAGCAGCTCCCTCCTGAACACTGAAGCTTTCTTT. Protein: CASSSLLNTEAFF. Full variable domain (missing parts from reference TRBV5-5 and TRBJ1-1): DAGVTQSPTHLIKTRGQQVTLRCSPISGHKSVSWYQQVLGQGPQFIFQYYEKEERGRGNFPDRFSARQFPNYSSELNVNALLLGDSALYLCASSSLLNTEAFFGQGTRLTVV.

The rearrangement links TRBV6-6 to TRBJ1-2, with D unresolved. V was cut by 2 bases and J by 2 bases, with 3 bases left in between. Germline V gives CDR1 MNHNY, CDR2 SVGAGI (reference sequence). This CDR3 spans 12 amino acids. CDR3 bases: TGTGCCAGCAGTTACGAGAACTATGGCTACACCTTC. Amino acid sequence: CASSYENYGYTF.

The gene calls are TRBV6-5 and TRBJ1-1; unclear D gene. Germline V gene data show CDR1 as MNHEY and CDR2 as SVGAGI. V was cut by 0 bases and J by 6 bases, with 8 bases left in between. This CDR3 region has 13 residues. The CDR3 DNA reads TGTGCCAGCAGTTACTCCACAACACCTGAAGCTTTCTTT. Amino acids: CASSYSTTPEAFF.

CDR3 protein: CASSGDGTGGEKLFF. Here the CDR3 DNA reads TGTGCCAGCAGTGGAGACGGGACAGGGGGTGAAAAACTGTTTTTT. The chain employs TRBV6-1 and TRBJ1-4, with TRBD1 matching 11 bases. From germline, CDR1 is MNHNS and CDR2 SASEGT. V shed 4 bases and J 7 bases; nucleotides not matched to a gene: 5. This CDR3 comprises 15 residues.

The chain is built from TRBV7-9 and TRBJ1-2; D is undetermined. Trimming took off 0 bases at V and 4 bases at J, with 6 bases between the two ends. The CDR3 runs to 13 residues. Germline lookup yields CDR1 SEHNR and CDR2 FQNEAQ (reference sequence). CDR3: CASSLALFYGYTF. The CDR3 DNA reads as TGTGCCAGCAGCTTAGCCCTCTTCTATGGCTACACCTTC.

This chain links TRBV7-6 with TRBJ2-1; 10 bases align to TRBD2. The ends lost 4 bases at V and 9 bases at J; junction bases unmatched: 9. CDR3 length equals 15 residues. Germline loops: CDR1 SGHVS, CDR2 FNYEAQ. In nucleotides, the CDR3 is TGTGCCAGCAGCTCCCTAGCGGGAGCGGAGGGTGAGCAGTTCTTC. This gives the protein CASSSLAGAEGEQFF.

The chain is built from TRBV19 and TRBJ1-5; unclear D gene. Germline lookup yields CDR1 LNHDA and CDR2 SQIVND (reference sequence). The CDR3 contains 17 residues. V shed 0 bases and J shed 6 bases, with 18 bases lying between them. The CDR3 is CASSIDGGSLSSQPQHF. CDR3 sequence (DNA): TGTGCCAGTAGTATAGATGGAGGCAGCCTTTCTTCTCAGCCCCAGCATTTT.

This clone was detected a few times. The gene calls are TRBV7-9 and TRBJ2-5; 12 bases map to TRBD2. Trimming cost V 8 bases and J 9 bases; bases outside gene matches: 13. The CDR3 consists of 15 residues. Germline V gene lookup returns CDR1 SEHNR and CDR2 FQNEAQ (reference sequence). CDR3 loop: CASSSWTSGVGAQYF. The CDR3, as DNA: TGTGCCAGCTCGTCCTGGACTAGCGGGGTAGGGGCCCAGTACTTC.

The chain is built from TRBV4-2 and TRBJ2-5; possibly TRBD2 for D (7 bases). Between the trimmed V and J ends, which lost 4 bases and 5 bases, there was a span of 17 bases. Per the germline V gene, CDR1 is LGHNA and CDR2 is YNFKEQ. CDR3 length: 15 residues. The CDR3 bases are TGTGCCAGCAGCCTCCAGGAGGGGGGGCGGGAGACCCAGTACTTC. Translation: CASSLQEGGRETQYF.

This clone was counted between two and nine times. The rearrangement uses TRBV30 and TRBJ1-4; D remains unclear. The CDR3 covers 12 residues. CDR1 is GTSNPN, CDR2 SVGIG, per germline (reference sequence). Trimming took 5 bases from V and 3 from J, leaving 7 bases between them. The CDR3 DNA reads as TGTGCCTGGGGCGGCTCTAATGAAAAACTGTTTTTT. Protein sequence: CAWGGSNEKLFF.

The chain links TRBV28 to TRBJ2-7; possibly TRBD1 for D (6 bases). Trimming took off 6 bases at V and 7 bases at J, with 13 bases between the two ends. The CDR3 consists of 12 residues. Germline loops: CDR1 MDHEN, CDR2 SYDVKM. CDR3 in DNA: TGTGCCAGCAGGGATTCCAGGGGTGAGCAGTACTTC. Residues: CASRDSRGEQYF.

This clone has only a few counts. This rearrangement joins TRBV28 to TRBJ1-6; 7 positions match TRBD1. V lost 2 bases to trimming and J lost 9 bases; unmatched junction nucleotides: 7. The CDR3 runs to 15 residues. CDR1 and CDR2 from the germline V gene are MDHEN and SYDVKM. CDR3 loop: CASSLADRDTSPLHF. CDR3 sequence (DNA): TGTGCCAGCAGTTTAGCTGACAGGGACACTTCACCCCTCCACTTT. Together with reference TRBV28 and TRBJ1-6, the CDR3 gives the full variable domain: DVKVTQSSRYLVKRTGEKVFLECVQDMDHENMFWYRQDPGLGLRLIYFSYDVKMKEKGDIPEGYSVSREKKERFSLILESASTNQTSMYLCASSLADRDTSPLHFGNGTRLTVT.

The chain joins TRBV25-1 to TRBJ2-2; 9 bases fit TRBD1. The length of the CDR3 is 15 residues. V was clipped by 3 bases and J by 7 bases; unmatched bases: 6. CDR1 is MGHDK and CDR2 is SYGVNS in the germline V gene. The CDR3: CASSEGTGNGGELFF. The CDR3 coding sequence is TGTGCCAGCAGTGAGGGGACAGGGAACGGCGGGGAGCTGTTTTTT.

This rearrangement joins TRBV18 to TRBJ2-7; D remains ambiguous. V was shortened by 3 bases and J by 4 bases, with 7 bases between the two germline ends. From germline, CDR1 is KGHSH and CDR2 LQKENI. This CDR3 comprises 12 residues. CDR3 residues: CASSPALYEQYF. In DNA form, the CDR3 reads TGTGCCAGCTCACCGGCTTTATACGAGCAGTACTTC.

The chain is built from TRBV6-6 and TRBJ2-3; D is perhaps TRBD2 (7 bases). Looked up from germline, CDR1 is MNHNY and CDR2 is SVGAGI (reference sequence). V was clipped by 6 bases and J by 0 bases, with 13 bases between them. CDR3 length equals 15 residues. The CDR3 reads CASRPRGASTDTQYF. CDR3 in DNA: TGTGCCAGCAGGCCCCGGGGGGCCAGCACAGATACGCAGTATTTT.

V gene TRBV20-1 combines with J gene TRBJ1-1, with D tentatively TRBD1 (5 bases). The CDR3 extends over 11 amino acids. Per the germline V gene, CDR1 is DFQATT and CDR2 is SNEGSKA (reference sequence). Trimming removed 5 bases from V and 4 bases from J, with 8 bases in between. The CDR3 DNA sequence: TGCAGTGCTCAGGGTCCCACTGAAGCTTTCTTT. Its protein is CSAQGPTEAFF.